This record looks at one TCR beta chain sequence and its context. This sample was taken from a study of metastatic and nonmetastatic thyroid tumors. TCRdb re-analyzed the PCR reads through MiXCR. The table includes 10,000 to 15,000 clones, 27% detected once. No patient had received any treatment before thyroid surgery. Germline CDR1 is MNHEY and CDR2 is SMNVEV (reference sequence). Trimming pared 6 bases from V and 6 bases from J, leaving 18 bases between. The CDR3 totals 14 residues. The receptor was derived from a female donor with papillary thyroid cancer or a benign thyroid nodule (not recorded which). Some clones in this sample may be carry-over from other donors' samples. V and J are TRBV27 and TRBJ2-7, with D possibly being TRBD1 (6 bases). The sequenced sample was tumor tissue. The CDR3: CASSPGAGALEQYF. CDR3 nucleotides: TGTGCCAGCAGCCCCGGGGCAGGGGCTCTCGAGCAGTACTTC.